The 19 T cell receptor beta chains below all came from one sample that was sequenced in a study of blood T cell repertoires in COVID-19. Produced via immunoSEQ multiplex PCR; TCRdb's table is partial and in-frame only. The table lists about 480,000 clones, approximately 86% of them singletons. The sample comprised PBMCs or T cells enriched from blood (not recorded which). Receptor source: a woman aged 60-75 years who had recovered from COVID-19.

The chain is built from TRBV24-1 and TRBJ2-7; 8 positions match TRBD1. Germline V CDR1 and CDR2: KGHDR, SFDVKD. Trimming removed 12 bases from V and 2 bases from J; junction bases left unmatched: 5. This CDR3 is built from 12 residues. CDR3 region: CAGGQGAYEQYF. DNA of the CDR3: TGTGCCGGAGGACAGGGAGCCTACGAGCAGTACTTC.

J is TRBJ2-2 and V is TRBV30, with 8 bases fitting TRBD1. The germline V gene encodes CDR1 GTSNPN and CDR2 SVGIG (reference sequence). The CDR3 is 14 amino acids. After removal of 3 bases from V and 0 bases from J, the junction contained 0 bases not matched to a gene. The CDR3 loop reads CAWRQGANTGELFF. CDR3 nucleotide sequence: TGTGCCTGGAGACAGGGGGCGAACACCGGGGAGCTGTTTTTT.

The rearrangement uses TRBV7-2 and TRBJ2-7; 7 nucleotides match TRBD2. The length of the CDR3 is 16 residues. After removal of 2 bases from V and 6 bases from J, the junction contained 13 bases not matched to a gene. Germline CDR1 reads SGHTA; CDR2 reads FQGNSA. CDR3 nucleotide sequence: TGTGCCAGCAGCTTAAAAATGCGGACTAGTTGGGGCGAGCAGTACTTC. Translating it yields CASSLKMRTSWGEQYF.

Worth noting for this clone: The junction differs from germline at one of its ends, possibly a read error. The chain joins TRBV7-6 to TRBJ1-6, with 7 bases matching TRBD1. CDR1 and CDR2 from the germline V gene are SGHVS and FNYEAQ. The CDR3 has 17 residues. The CDR3 sequence: CASSLAYPGGGDSPLHF. Here the CDR3 DNA reads TGTGCCAGCAGCCTAGCGTACCCAGGAGGGGGCGATTCACCCCTCCACTTT.

The chain uses TRBV29-1 and TRBJ1-1; 9 bases match TRBD1. CDR3 length: 12 amino acids. Germline V gene sequence: CDR1 SQVTM, CDR2 ANQGSEA. V dropped 6 bases and J dropped 13; count of bases not matched to a gene: 12. The CDR3 spells CSVGDRVGGLFF. CDR3 in DNA: TGCAGCGTCGGGGACAGGGTAGGAGGGCTTTTCTTT.

This chain links TRBV12-3 or TRBV12-4 with TRBJ1-3; 7 nucleotides line up with TRBD1. V was pared by 5 bases and J by 7 bases, with 2 bases of the junction left unmatched. This CDR3 is built from 12 residues. The CDR3 is CASSPRGNTIYF. Written as DNA, the CDR3 is TGTGCCAGCAGTCCCAGGGGGAACACCATATATTTT.

The chain recombines TRBV5-1 with TRBJ2-3; TRBD2 agrees at 14 bases. The CDR3 runs to 17 residues. J gave up 4 bases and V 1 base, and 5 bases lay outside the gene matches. CDR1 is SGHRS and CDR2 is YFSETQ in the germline V gene. The CDR3 DNA sequence: TGCGCCAGCAGCTTGTTGGCGACTAGCGGGGGGGCAGATACGCAGTATTTT. Translated, it gives CASSLLATSGGADTQYF.

The J gene is TRBJ2-6, the V gene TRBV28; D call uncertain. The CDR3 extends over 15 amino acids. Trimming pared 5 bases from V and 0 bases from J, leaving 8 bases between. CDR1 is MDHEN and CDR2 is SYDVKM in the germline V gene. CDR3 residues: CASSAASSGANVLTF. In nucleotides, the CDR3 is TGTGCCAGCAGTGCGGCTAGCTCTGGGGCCAACGTCCTGACTTTC.

This chain links TRBV5-1 with TRBJ2-1, with D unclear. This CDR3 contains 15 residues. The germline V gene encodes CDR1 SGHRS and CDR2 YFSETQ. Trimming removed 0 bases at V and 0 bases at J, with 7 bases between. CDR3 coding DNA: TGCGCCAGCAGCTTGGCCCGGAGCTCCTACAATGAGCAGTTCTTC. Translated: CASSLARSSYNEQFF.

The V call is TRBV5-1, the J call TRBJ2-3; 10 nucleotides line up with TRBD2. Losses at the gene ends were 0 bases for V and 2 bases for J; bases not matched to a gene: 6. Germline CDR1 reads SGHRS; CDR2 reads YFSETQ. This CDR3 region has 17 residues. CDR3 DNA: TGCGCCAGCAGCTTGGTACCAGCGGGGGGGCCCACAGATACGCAGTATTTT. Amino acid sequence: CASSLVPAGGPTDTQYF.

The chain recombines TRBV5-4 with TRBJ1-2, with D perhaps TRBD1 (6 bases). The germline V gene has CDR1 SGHNT and CDR2 YYREEE (reference sequence). V lost 3 bases to trimming and J lost 6 bases, with 18 bases between them. The CDR3 is made up of 15 amino acids. CDR3 bases: TGTGCCAGCAGCTCCCTACAGGGAGAGTGGGATGGCTACACCTTC. Its translation: CASSSLQGEWDGYTF.

There are a few counts of this clone. The V gene is TRBV7-9, the J gene TRBJ1-2; TRBD1 matches 9 bases. V lost 2 bases to trimming and J lost 0 bases; unmatched junction nucleotides: 4. This CDR3 is built from 16 residues. Germline V CDR1 and CDR2: SEHNR, FQNEAQ (reference sequence). The CDR3 region is CASSLKQGAPNYGYTF. The CDR3 DNA reads as TGTGCCAGCAGCTTAAAACAGGGGGCGCCTAACTATGGCTACACCTTC.

V gene TRBV11-2 combines with J gene TRBJ2-7, with a tentative D call TRBD2 (7 bases). The V and J ends lost 9 bases and 4 bases respectively, with 19 bases between them. In germline, CDR1 is SGHAT, CDR2 FQNNGV. The CDR3 is 14 amino acids. CDR3 bases: TGTGCCAGTAGGGGGGCGCGCGGGGGATACGAGCAGTACTTC. This encodes CASRGARGGYEQYF. Supplemented by reference TRBV11-2 and TRBJ2-7, the full variable domain reads EAGVAQSPRYKIIEKRQSVAFWCNPISGHATLYWYQQILGQGPKLLIQFQNNGVVDDSQLPKDRFSAERLKGVDSTLKIQPAKLEDSAVYLCASRGARGGYEQYFGPGTRLTVT.

Remarks on this clone: The same CDR3 also results from other DNA sequences found in this sample. The rearrangement links TRBV18 to TRBJ1-2; D might be TRBD1 (5 bases). This CDR3 has 13 amino acids. The V gene lost 3 bases and the J gene lost 4 bases, with 9 bases spanning the gap. Germline CDR1 KGHSH, CDR2 LQKENI. This CDR3 is CASSPGGGYGYTF. The CDR3 region has the DNA TGTGCCAGCTCACCCGGGGGTGGCTATGGCTACACCTTC. The whole variable domain, filled in from reference TRBV18 and TRBJ1-2, reads NAGVMQNPRHLVRRRGQEARLRCSPMKGHSHVYWYRQLPEEGLKFMVYLQKENIIDESGMPKERFSAEFPKEGPSILRIQQVVRGDSAAYFCASSPGGGYGYTFGSGTRLTVV.

The genes are TRBV10-3 and TRBJ2-7, with TRBD1 identical over 11 bases. Germline V gives CDR1 ENHRY, CDR2 SYGVKD. The CDR3 is 16 residues long. V shed 1 base, J shed 7 bases, and the junction held 9 bases outside the gene matches. CDR3 loop: CAISELSGTGGREQYF. Written as DNA, the CDR3 is TGTGCCATCAGTGAGTTAAGCGGGACAGGGGGGAGAGAGCAGTACTTC.

The chain couples TRBV6-5 to TRBJ1-5, with 11 positions matching TRBD1. CDR1 and CDR2 (germline): MNHEY, SVGAGI. This CDR3 region has 14 residues. V trimming: 6 bases; J trimming: 6 bases; junction bases outside the gene matches: 4. The CDR3 coding sequence is TGTGCCAGCAGGGACAGGGGGCTCAGTCAGCCCCAGCATTTT. It translates to CASRDRGLSQPQHF.

V and J are TRBV4-1 and TRBJ1-1; the match to TRBD1 covers 9 bases. Trimming took 2 bases from V and 5 from J; bases not matched to a gene: 3. The CDR3 totals 14 residues. CDR1 MGHRA and CDR2 YSYEKL come from the germline V gene. The CDR3 loop is CASSQRGQGTEAFF. In nucleotides, the CDR3 is TGCGCCAGCAGCCAAAGGGGACAGGGAACTGAAGCTTTCTTT.

The J gene is TRBJ2-7, the V gene TRBV5-1, with a weak D call TRBD1 (6 bases). Germline lookup yields CDR1 SGHRS and CDR2 YFSETQ. The CDR3 has 14 amino acids. V lost 2 bases to trimming and J lost 0 bases, with 9 bases between them. The CDR3 DNA is TGCGCCAGCAGCTTTGACAGGAGCTCCTACGAGCAGTACTTC. Translated, it gives CASSFDRSSYEQYF.

This chain uses TRBV12-5 with TRBJ2-3; the D gene is possibly TRBD2 (5 bases). Germline assignment: CDR1 LGHNT and CDR2 FRNRAP. The CDR3 loop spans 13 amino acids. Trimming pared 2 bases from V and 5 bases from J, leaving 8 bases between. DNA for the CDR3: TGTGCTAGTGGTTTGTCTCGGGAAGATACGCAGTATTTT. This codes for CASGLSREDTQYF.